The text below deals with one T cell receptor beta chain. J lost 8 bases, V lost 4 bases, and 11 bases had no gene match. The germline V gene encodes CDR1 MNHNY and CDR2 SVGAGI (reference sequence). CDR3 length: 15 amino acids. These data belong to a study of blood T cell repertoires in COVID-19. Study overall: Samples representing acute and convalescent COVID-19 were sourced from the United States, Italy and Spain.

Study processing details: Estimates of nucleated cell counts were drawn from the amplification of reference gene primers. The protocol was immunoSEQ multiplex PCR, while the TCRdb copy is restricted to in-frame clones and leaves out a portion. Clone size and the V and J calls come from that table; the DNA yielded D and trimming. The table lists a few hundred thousand clones, 65% to 90% of them singletons, with 5.1% in the top ten. What was sequenced was peripheral blood. The V call is TRBV6-6, the J call TRBJ1-2; TRBD1 aligns across 9 bases. The clonotype was recovered from a human donor in a cohort sampled during active COVID-19. In nucleotides, the CDR3 is TGTGCCAGCAGTTCAAATGGACAGGGGCAGAAAGGCTACACCTTC. It specifies CASSSNGQGQKGYTF.